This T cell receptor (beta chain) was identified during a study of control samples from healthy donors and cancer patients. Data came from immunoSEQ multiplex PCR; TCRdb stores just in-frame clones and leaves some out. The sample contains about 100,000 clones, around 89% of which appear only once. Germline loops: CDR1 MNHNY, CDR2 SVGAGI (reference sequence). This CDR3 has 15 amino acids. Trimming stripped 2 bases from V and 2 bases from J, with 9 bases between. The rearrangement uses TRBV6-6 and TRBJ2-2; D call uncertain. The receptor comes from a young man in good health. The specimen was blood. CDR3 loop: CASSYLNPNTGELFF. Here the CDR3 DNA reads TGTGCCAGCAGTTACCTCAATCCCAACACCGGGGAGCTGTTTTTT.